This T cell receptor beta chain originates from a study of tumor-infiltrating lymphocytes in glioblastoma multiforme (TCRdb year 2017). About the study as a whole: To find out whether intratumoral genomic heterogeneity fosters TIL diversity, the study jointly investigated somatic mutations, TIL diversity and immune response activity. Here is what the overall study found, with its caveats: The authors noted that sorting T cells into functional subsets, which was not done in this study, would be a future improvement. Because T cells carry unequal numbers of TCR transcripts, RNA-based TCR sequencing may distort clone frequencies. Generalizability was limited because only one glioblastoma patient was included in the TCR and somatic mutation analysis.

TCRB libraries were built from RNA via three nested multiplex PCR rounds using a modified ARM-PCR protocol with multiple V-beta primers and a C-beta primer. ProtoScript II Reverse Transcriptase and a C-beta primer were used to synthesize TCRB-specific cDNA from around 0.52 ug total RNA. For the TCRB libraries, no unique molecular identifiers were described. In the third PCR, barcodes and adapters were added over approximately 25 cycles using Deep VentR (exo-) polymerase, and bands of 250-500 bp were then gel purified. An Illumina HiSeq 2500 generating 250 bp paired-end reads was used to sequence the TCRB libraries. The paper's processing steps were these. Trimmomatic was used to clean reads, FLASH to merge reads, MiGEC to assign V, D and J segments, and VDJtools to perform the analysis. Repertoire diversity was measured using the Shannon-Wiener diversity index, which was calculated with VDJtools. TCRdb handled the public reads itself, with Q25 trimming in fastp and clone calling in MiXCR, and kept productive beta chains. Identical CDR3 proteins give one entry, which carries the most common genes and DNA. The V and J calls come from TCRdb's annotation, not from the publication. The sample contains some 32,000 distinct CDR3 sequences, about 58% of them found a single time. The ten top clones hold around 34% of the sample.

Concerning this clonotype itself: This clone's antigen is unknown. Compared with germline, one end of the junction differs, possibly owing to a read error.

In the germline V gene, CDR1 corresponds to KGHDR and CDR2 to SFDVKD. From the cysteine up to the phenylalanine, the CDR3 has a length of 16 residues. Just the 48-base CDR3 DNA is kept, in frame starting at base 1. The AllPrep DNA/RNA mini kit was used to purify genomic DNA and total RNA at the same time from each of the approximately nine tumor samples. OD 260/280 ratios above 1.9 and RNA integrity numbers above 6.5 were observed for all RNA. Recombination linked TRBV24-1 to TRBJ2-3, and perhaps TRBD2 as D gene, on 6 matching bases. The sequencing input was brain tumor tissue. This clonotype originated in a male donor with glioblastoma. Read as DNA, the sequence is TGTGCCACCAGTGGTGGGGGGAGATCTAGCACAGATAGGCAGTATTTT. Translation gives CATSGGGRSSTDRQYF.